The source of this T cell receptor beta chain is a study of OX40 agonist ivuxolimab in advanced cancers. General study findings and limits: Partial responders at 0.1-3.0 mg/kg showed near-lowest clonal expansion.

Only in-frame clones appear in the TCRdb table, and some are missing; sequencing was by immunoSEQ multiplex PCR. Here the sample spans 30,000 to 35,000 clones, 88% being singletons. The CDR3 runs to 15 residues. Germline assignment: CDR1 MNHEY and CDR2 SMNVEV (reference sequence). J was trimmed by 4 bases and V by 4 bases; bases with no gene match: 6. As regards this clone: Its antigen is still unknown.

This TCR was sampled from an adult with an advanced solid tumor such as melanoma, head and neck, liver or kidney cancer. J is TRBJ2-1 and V is TRBV27; TRBD2 aligns across 8 bases. The input for sequencing was CD4+ or CD8+ T cells sorted from blood, taken in a trial of the OX40 agonist ivuxolimab. CDR3: CASSSQLAAYNEQFF. As DNA, the CDR3 is TGTGCCAGCAGTTCGCAACTAGCGGCGTACAATGAGCAGTTCTTC.